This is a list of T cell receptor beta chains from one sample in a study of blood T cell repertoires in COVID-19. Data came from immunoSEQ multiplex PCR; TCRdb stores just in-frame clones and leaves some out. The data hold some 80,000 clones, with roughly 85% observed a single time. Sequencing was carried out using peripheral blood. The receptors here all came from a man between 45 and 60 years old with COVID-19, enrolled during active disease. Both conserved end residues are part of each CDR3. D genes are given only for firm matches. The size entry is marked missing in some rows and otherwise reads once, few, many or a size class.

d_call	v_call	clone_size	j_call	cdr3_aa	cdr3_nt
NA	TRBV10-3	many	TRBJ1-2	CAITRDSSQANYGYTF	TGTGCCATCACCCGGGACTCTTCTCAAGCTAACTATGGCTACACCTTC
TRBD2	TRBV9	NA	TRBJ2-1	CASSVDQREYNEQFF	TGTGCCAGCAGCGTAGACCAGCGGGAGTACAATGAGCAGTTCTTC
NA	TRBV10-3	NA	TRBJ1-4	CAISADPGGNEKLFF	TGTGCCATCAGTGCCGATCCGGGGGGAAATGAAAAACTGTTTTTT
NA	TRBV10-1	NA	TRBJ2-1	CARPIEGVTYNEQFF	TGCGCCCGGCCGATCGAGGGGGTGACCTACAATGAGCAGTTCTTC
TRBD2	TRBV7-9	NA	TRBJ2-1	CAGTSGRVARGVNEQFF	TGTGCCGGGACTAGCGGGAGAGTGGCTAGGGGAGTCAATGAGCAGTTCTTC
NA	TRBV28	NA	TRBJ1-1	CASTPARMNTEAFF	TGTGCCAGCACCCCGGCGAGGATGAACACTGAAGCTTTCTTT
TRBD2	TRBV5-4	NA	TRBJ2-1	CASSRGDEQFF	TGTGCCAGCAGCCGGGGGGATGAGCAGTTCTTC
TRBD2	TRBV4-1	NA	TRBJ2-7	CASSRTNMGLAGVYEQYF	TGCGCCAGCAGCCGGACGAACATGGGACTAGCAGGAGTATACGAGCAGTACTTC
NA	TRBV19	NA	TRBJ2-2	CASRQTGSTGELFF	TGTGCCAGTAGACAAACAGGGAGCACCGGGGAGCTGTTTTTT
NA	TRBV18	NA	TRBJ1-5	CASSPHSNQPQHF	TGTGCCAGCTCCCCCCATAGCAATCAGCCCCAGCATTTT
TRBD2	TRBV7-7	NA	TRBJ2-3	CASSPRPRWEGTDTQYF	TGTGCTAGCAGCCCCCGTCCCAGGTGGGAGGGGACAGATACGCAGTATTTT
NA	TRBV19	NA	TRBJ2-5	CASSTGLRETQYF	TGTGCCAGTAGTACCGGACTAAGGGAGACCCAGTACTTC
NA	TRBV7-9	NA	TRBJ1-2	CASRPTPETGYTF	TGTGCCAGCAGACCGACACCAGAAACCGGCTACACCTTC
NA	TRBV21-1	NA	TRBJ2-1	CASSHWGREAYNEQFF	TGTGCCAGCAGCCACTGGGGGCGGGAGGCCTACAATGAGCAGTTCTTC
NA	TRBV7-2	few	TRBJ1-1	CASTLKGGTEAFF	TGTGCCAGCACCCTAAAGGGAGGCACTGAAGCTTTCTTT
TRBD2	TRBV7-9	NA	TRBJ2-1	CASSTPTSGKGEQFF	TGTGCCAGCAGTACACCGACTAGCGGGAAAGGTGAGCAGTTCTTC
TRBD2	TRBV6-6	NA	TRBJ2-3	CASSPRGGEGTDTQYF	TGTGCCAGCAGCCCTCGGGGGGGCGAGGGCACAGATACGCAGTATTTT
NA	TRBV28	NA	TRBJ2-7	CASSLMEVGEQYF	TGTGCCAGCAGTTTGATGGAGGTGGGCGAGCAGTACTTC
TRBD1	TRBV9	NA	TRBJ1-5	CASSAQGAVYQPQHF	TGTGCCAGCAGCGCACAGGGGGCGGTCTATCAGCCCCAGCATTTT
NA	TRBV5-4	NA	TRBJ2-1	CASSFTEYNEQFF	TGTGCCAGCAGCTTCACGGAGTACAATGAGCAGTTCTTC
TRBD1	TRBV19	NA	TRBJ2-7	CASRTGGGEQYF	TGTGCCAGCAGGACAGGGGGGGGCGAGCAGTACTTC
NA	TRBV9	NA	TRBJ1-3	CASSVASQWASGNTIYF	TGTGCCAGCAGCGTAGCTTCCCAGTGGGCCTCTGGAAACACCATATATTTT
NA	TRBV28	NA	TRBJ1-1	CASSLGGRYTEAFF	TGTGCCAGCAGTTTGGGGGGTCGTTACACTGAAGCTTTCTTT
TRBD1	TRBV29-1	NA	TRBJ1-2	CSVAPWDRPTGYGYTF	TGCAGCGTTGCACCGTGGGACAGGCCGACGGGCTATGGCTACACCTTC
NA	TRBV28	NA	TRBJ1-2	CASSPGTYYGYTF	TGTGCCAGCAGTCCGGGGACTTACTATGGCTACACCTTC